The 26 T cell receptor beta chains listed next were all sequenced from one sample in a study of Tregs in tolerant kidney transplant recipients. TCRdb keeps only in-frame clones here, not all; method: immunoSEQ multiplex PCR. In the table there are about 100,000 clones, 90% of which are singletons. This sample comprised CD4+ T cells from blood, obtained before the transplant. The receptors were sampled from a human donor who received a combined kidney and bone marrow transplant.

This chain joins TRBV2 and TRBJ1-2; D is possibly TRBD1 (5 bases). The CDR3 extends over 14 amino acids. Looked up from germline, CDR1 is SNHLY and CDR2 is FYNNEI. V was cut by 7 bases and J by 7 bases, with 19 bases left in between. CDR3: CASIVVDTAGGYTF. CDR3 DNA: TGTGCCAGCATAGTAGTGGACACTGCCGGTGGCTACACCTTC.

The rearrangement joins TRBV19 to TRBJ2-7, with 7 bases that match TRBD2. Unmatched junction bases numbered 11, after V lost 5 bases and J lost 1 base. This CDR3 is 16 amino acids long. Germline CDR1 reads LNHDA; CDR2 reads SQIVND (reference sequence). The DNA of the CDR3 is TGTGCCAGTAGTGCCCTCGGGGGGAGTGTATCCTACGAGCAGTACTTC. Translation gives CASSALGGSVSYEQYF.

This sequence joins TRBV7-8 and TRBJ1-5; D remains ambiguous. CDR1 and CDR2 from the germline V gene are SGHVS and FQNEAQ. Trimming pared 4 bases from V and 6 bases from J, leaving 10 bases between. The CDR3 is 13 amino acids. CDR3 sequence: CASSWRGGQPQHF. The CDR3 nucleotides read TGTGCCAGCAGCTGGCGGGGAGGTCAGCCCCAGCATTTT.

The chain uses TRBV6-5 and TRBJ1-2; 7 nucleotides match TRBD1. Germline V gene lookup returns CDR1 MNHEY and CDR2 SVGAGI. V was clipped by 4 bases and J by 4 bases; unmatched bases: 3. This CDR3 has 13 residues. The CDR3 reads CASSWDRPYGYTF. In DNA form, the CDR3 reads TGTGCCAGCAGTTGGGACAGACCCTATGGCTACACCTTC.

This chain joins TRBV6-5 and TRBJ2-3; D is possibly TRBD2 (5 bases). Trimming pared 8 bases from V and 2 bases from J, leaving 11 bases between. CDR1 MNHEY and CDR2 SVGAGI come from the germline V gene. This CDR3 region has 13 residues. The CDR3 DNA reads as TGTGCCAGCCGGACTTCCCTCACAGATACGCAGTATTTT. Its translation is CASRTSLTDTQYF.

This clone was recorded a few times. This rearrangement joins TRBV7-2 to TRBJ2-7; D remains unclear. CDR1 and CDR2 (germline): SGHTA, FQGNSA. Trimming left V 6 bases short and J 1 base short, with 4 bases between. CDR3 length equals 11 residues. This CDR3 reads CASSPSYEQYF. CDR3 DNA: TGTGCCAGCAGTCCTTCCTACGAGCAGTACTTC.

V is TRBV19 and J is TRBJ2-1, with D possibly being TRBD2 (7 bases). The CDR3 totals 15 residues. Trimming shortened V by 9 bases and J by 3 bases, and 18 bases separated the two germline ends. Germline CDR1 and CDR2: LNHDA and SQIVND (reference sequence). This CDR3 reads CASKPRGGYYNEQFF. DNA of the CDR3: TGTGCCAGCAAGCCTAGGGGGGGCTACTACAATGAGCAGTTCTTC.

This clone occurred once. This rearrangement joins TRBV13 to TRBJ2-7; maybe TRBD2 (6 bases). Germline-derived CDR1 and CDR2 are PRHDT and FYEKMQ (reference sequence). V was trimmed by 5 bases and J by 2 bases, leaving 25 bases between them. CDR3 size: 18 residues. CDR3 DNA sequence: TGTGCCAGCAGCGGGCGGGACCTCCTGGGGGACGCTACCTACGAGCAGTACTTC. Protein sequence: CASSGRDLLGDATYEQYF.

This clone was seen once. The chain joins TRBV28 to TRBJ2-3; D call uncertain. CDR1 is MDHEN and CDR2 is SYDVKM in the germline V gene. Between the trimmed V and J ends, which lost 3 bases and 4 bases, there was a span of 11 bases. The CDR3 extends over 14 amino acids. CDR3 coding DNA: TGTGCCAGCAGTTTTCCCCCCGCGTCAGATACGCAGTATTTT. Its translation: CASSFPPASDTQYF.

The V and J genes are TRBV6-5 and TRBJ1-1; perhaps TRBD1 as D (5 bases). This CDR3 is 13 amino acids long. Deletions cut 6 bases from V and 4 bases from J, with 12 bases between. Germline loops: CDR1 MNHEY, CDR2 SVGAGI. CDR3 sequence: CASSPRGSTEAFF. The CDR3, as DNA: TGTGCCAGCAGCCCCCGGGGGAGCACTGAAGCTTTCTTT.

The CDR3 DNA is TGTGCCACCTCGAAGCCCAGACAGGGGAGGGAAAAACTGTTTTTT. It codes for CATSKPRQGREKLFF. The V call is TRBV6-1, the J call TRBJ1-4, with TRBD1 identical over 8 bases. Germline lookup yields CDR1 MNHNS and CDR2 SASEGT. The CDR3 totals 15 residues. J lost 8 bases, V lost 10 bases, and 15 bases had no gene match.

The chain uses TRBV10-2 and TRBJ1-2, with D perhaps TRBD1 (6 bases). This CDR3 has 12 residues. The ends were cut back, 6 bases at V and 4 bases at J, with 9 bases in the middle. Germline assignment: CDR1 WSHSY and CDR2 SAAADI. The CDR3: CASRLTGYGYTF. The CDR3 DNA is TGCGCCAGCAGGCTGACAGGCTATGGCTACACCTTC.

The chain's CDR3 is CASSYPNTEAFF. In DNA, the CDR3 is TGTGCCAGCAGTTACCCAAACACTGAAGCTTTCTTT. The rearrangement joins TRBV6-5 to TRBJ1-1; D remains unclear. This CDR3 has 12 residues. Germline V gives CDR1 MNHEY, CDR2 SVGAGI. Trimming removed 2 bases at V and 2 bases at J, with 3 bases between.

The V call is TRBV7-9, the J call TRBJ2-1, with D perhaps TRBD1 (6 bases). Germline V gene sequence: CDR1 SEHNR, CDR2 FQNEAQ (reference sequence). V lost 6 bases to trimming and J lost 0 bases, with 12 bases between them. The CDR3 has 15 residues. In nucleotides, the CDR3 is TGTGCCAGCAGGCACAGGGAAACCTCCTACAATGAGCAGTTCTTC. Protein product: CASRHRETSYNEQFF.

This chain links TRBV18 with TRBJ1-3; D is uncertain. In germline, CDR1 is KGHSH, CDR2 LQKENI. V gave up 5 bases and J gave up 0 bases, with 5 bases separating them. CDR3 length equals 13 residues. CDR3 sequence (DNA): TGTGCCAGCTCAACCAGCTCTGGAAACACCATATATTTT. Protein product: CASSTSSGNTIYF.

This chain joins TRBV27 and TRBJ1-2; no firm D call. CDR1 is MNHEY and CDR2 is SMNVEV in the germline V gene (reference sequence). The V end was cut by 7 bases, the J end by 4 bases, with 19 bases between. This CDR3 comprises 15 residues. CDR3 loop: CASTRLGGGTYGYTF. The CDR3 DNA follows: TGTGCCAGCACGCGCCTAGGCGGAGGTACCTATGGCTACACCTTC.

The V call is TRBV5-4, the J call TRBJ2-1; the D is unclear. This CDR3 has 12 amino acids. Looked up from germline, CDR1 is SGHNT and CDR2 is YYREEE (reference sequence). The V and J ends lost 0 bases and 10 bases respectively, with 8 bases between them. In DNA form, the CDR3 reads TGTGCCAGCAGCTTGGGGAGCGAGGAGCAGTTCTTC. Translated, it gives CASSLGSEEQFF.

This clone has a single count. The V call is TRBV5-6, the J call TRBJ2-1, with 7 bases lining up with TRBD2. Germline assignment: CDR1 SGHDT and CDR2 YYEEEE. The junction had 6 bases not matched to a gene; V was cut back by 3 bases and J by 0 bases. The CDR3 loop spans 16 amino acids. The CDR3 DNA is TGTGCCAGCAGCTATGGCCGCGGGAGCTCCTACAATGAGCAGTTCTTC. Residues: CASSYGRGSSYNEQFF.

The chain carries TRBV7-2 and TRBJ1-3, with a possible D match to TRBD1 (6 bases). Germline CDR1 is SGHTA and CDR2 is FQGNSA. Trimming left V 8 bases short and J 0 bases short, with 11 bases between. CDR3 length equals 14 residues. In DNA form, the CDR3 reads TGTGCCAGCGGAACAGGGAGCTCTGGAAACACCATATATTTT. Translating it yields CASGTGSSGNTIYF.

The genes are TRBV18 and TRBJ1-6; 8 bases map to TRBD1. This CDR3 contains 15 residues. V gave up 5 bases and J gave up 5 bases; unmatched junction bases: 5. Germline V gives CDR1 KGHSH, CDR2 LQKENI. CDR3 DNA sequence: TGTGCCAGCTCAAGCTCGACAGGGGATAATTCACCCCTCCACTTT. Amino acid sequence: CASSSSTGDNSPLHF.

V is TRBV6-1 and J is TRBJ1-6; 8 positions agree with TRBD1. The V and J ends lost 0 bases and 10 bases, in that order; junction bases with no gene match: 2. The length of the CDR3 is 14 residues. The germline V gene encodes CDR1 MNHNS and CDR2 SASEGT. The CDR3 loop is CASSEAPGGSPLHF. The DNA of the CDR3 is TGTGCCAGCAGTGAAGCCCCAGGGGGCTCACCCCTCCACTTT.

This sequence joins TRBV5-1 and TRBJ1-3; D is unclear. Trimming left V 1 base short and J 8 bases short, with 7 bases between. CDR3 length: 12 amino acids. Per the germline V gene, CDR1 is SGHRS and CDR2 is YFSETQ. The DNA of the CDR3 is TGCGCCAGCAGCTTGATCCCGGACACCATATATTTT. Translating gives CASSLIPDTIYF. Looking up the rest from reference TRBV5-1 and TRBJ1-3 gives the full variable domain: KAGVTQTPRYLIKTRGQQVTLSCSPISGHRSVSWYQQTPGQGLQFLFEYFSETQRNKGNFPGRFSGRQFSNSRSEMNVSTLELGDSALYLCASSLIPDTIYFGEGSWLTVV.

This chain connects TRBV2 to TRBJ2-2; weak D call: TRBD1 (5 bases). V was cut by 5 bases and J by 2 bases, with 9 bases left in between. This CDR3 is 14 amino acids long. Germline V gives CDR1 SNHLY, CDR2 FYNNEI. The CDR3 DNA reads as TGTGCCAGCAGTCCGGACACCAACACCGGGGAGCTGTTTTTT. Translating it yields CASSPDTNTGELFF.

This clone was observed a few times. The V gene is TRBV6-5, the J gene TRBJ1-2; D ambiguous. With 6 bases removed from V and 0 bases from J, the gap between germline ends came to 8 bases. Germline V lookup: CDR1 MNHEY, CDR2 SVGAGI. The CDR3 extends over 13 amino acids. The CDR3 loop reads CASSPTANYGYTF. The CDR3 DNA reads as TGTGCCAGCAGCCCTACCGCTAACTATGGCTACACCTTC.

The chain employs TRBV5-1 and TRBJ2-7; D might be TRBD2 (7 bases). Germline V CDR1 and CDR2: SGHRS, YFSETQ. V was shortened by 0 bases and J by 2 bases, with 15 bases between the two germline ends. This CDR3 has 16 amino acids. The CDR3 sequence is CASSLDGGLRTYEQYF. CDR3 coding DNA: TGCGCCAGCAGCTTGGACGGGGGGCTTAGGACCTACGAGCAGTACTTC.

In its sample, this clone was seen a few times. Because the CDR3 is missing its conserved closing phenylalanine or tryptophan, this is likely a read error. The DNA is left out, because the CDR3 cannot be placed on it with certainty; the CDR3 is given as TCRdb lists it. CDR3 protein: CASSHLGQPK. The chain carries TRBV23-1 and TRBJ1-1; TRBD1 reflects the table's D call only, with no check against the DNA. TRBV23-1 is annotated as an ORF whose role is uncertain. From its first to its last residue, the CDR3 has 10 amino acids.